The 16 T cell receptor beta chains below all came from one sample that was sequenced in a study of regulatory T cells in long-lasting Graves disease. Time point described: newly diagnosed GD, antithyroid drugs for less than 3 months. From RNA extracted from PBMCs, the TCR library was made. The TCR beta library used iRepertoire HTBI primers with Arm-PCR amplification of CDR3. TCRdb used MiXCR to reprocess the multiplex PCR reads, holding one entry per CDR3 protein. The table lists about 440,000 distinct CDR3 sequences, under 15% of them singletons, with over 15% in the top ten. This same sample was also part of a study on T cells in Graves' hyperthyroidism and ophthalmopathy.

Specimen: peripheral blood mononuclear cells (PBMCs), collected at new diagnosis, from a patient treated with antithyroid drugs. The receptors stem from a woman in her twenties or thirties with Graves disease.

J is TRBJ1-6 and V is TRBV27; D is undetermined. Germline V gene data show CDR1 as MNHEY and CDR2 as SMNVEV (reference sequence). CDR3 length equals 13 residues. V was clipped by 3 bases and J by 7 bases, with 7 bases between them. The CDR3 bases are TGTGCCAGCAGTTTTAAAGGAAATTCACCCCTCCACTTT. This codes for CASSFKGNSPLHF.

The chain couples TRBV20-1 to TRBJ2-3, with a possible D match to TRBD1 (5 bases). The length of the CDR3 is 14 residues. From germline, CDR1 is DFQATT and CDR2 SNEGSKA (reference sequence). Trimming left V 7 bases short and J 2 bases short, with 16 bases between. This CDR3 reads CSVSKGSATDTQYF. In nucleotides, the CDR3 is TGCAGTGTTTCTAAGGGGTCGGCCACAGATACGCAGTATTTT.

The chain couples TRBV7-3 to TRBJ2-6, with unresolved D. The CDR3 runs to 14 residues. CDR1 is SGHTA and CDR2 is FQGTGA in the germline V gene. The germline V and J ends were trimmed by 5 bases and 4 bases, with 9 bases remaining between them. CDR3 nucleotides: TGTGCCAGCAGCCGCCTTCCAGGGGCCAACGTCCTGACTTTC. This gives the protein CASSRLPGANVLTF.

V is TRBV28 and J is TRBJ2-2; D might be TRBD2 (6 bases). The V end was cut by 3 bases, the J end by 5 bases, with 10 bases between. CDR1 is MDHEN, CDR2 SYDVKM, per germline. The CDR3 is 14 amino acids. The CDR3: CASSFTGETGELFF. The CDR3 coding sequence is TGTGCCAGCAGTTTTACGGGGGAAACCGGGGAGCTGTTTTTT.

This clonotype was counted between two and nine times. The chain carries TRBV24-1 and TRBJ2-1; no definite D call. This CDR3 comprises 13 residues. Trimming stripped 3 bases from V and 12 bases from J, with 14 bases between. Per germline, CDR1 KGHDR and CDR2 SFDVKD. Here the CDR3 reads CATSDRSRSVQFF. The CDR3 nucleotides read TGTGCCACCAGTGATCGATCACGGTCAGTGCAGTTCTTC.

The chain is built from TRBV28 and TRBJ1-6; D perhaps matches TRBD1 (5 bases). The V gene lost 7 bases and the J gene lost 3 bases, with 10 bases spanning the gap. Looked up from germline, CDR1 is MDHEN and CDR2 is SYDVKM. This CDR3 comprises 14 residues. CDR3 nucleotides: TGTGCCAGCAAGACGGGGGTCTATAATTCACCCCTCCACTTT. Amino acid sequence: CASKTGVYNSPLHF.

The chain links TRBV27 to TRBJ2-3, with 13 bases matching TRBD2. Per germline, CDR1 MNHEY and CDR2 SMNVEV (reference sequence). This CDR3 has 17 residues. J lost 2 bases, V lost 4 bases, and 6 bases had no gene match. The CDR3 DNA is TGTGCCAGCAGTTCACTAGCGGGAGGGGGGTTCACAGATACGCAGTATTTT. It specifies CASSSLAGGGFTDTQYF.

This clonotype was seen ten or more times. Here the CDR3 reads CASSFTYLAVEQYF. The CDR3 DNA sequence: TGTGCCAGCAGTTTTACCTACTTAGCGGTGGAGCAGTACTTC. V is TRBV12-3 or TRBV12-4 and J is TRBJ2-7, with D maybe TRBD2 (6 bases). V was trimmed by 3 bases and J by 7 bases, leaving 16 bases between them. This CDR3 has 14 amino acids.

This clonotype was seen at least ten times. The rearrangement uses TRBV11-3 and TRBJ2-7, with 7 bases matching TRBD1. CDR3 length: 17 amino acids. With 0 bases clipped from V and 0 bases from J, the junction kept 8 bases outside the gene matches. In germline, CDR1 is SGHNT, CDR2 YENEEA. This CDR3 is CASSLDPKWDSSYEQYF. In DNA form, the CDR3 reads TGTGCCAGCAGCTTAGACCCCAAATGGGACAGCTCCTACGAGCAGTACTTC.

This clonotype was seen at least ten times. The chain joins TRBV7-2 to TRBJ2-5; D might be TRBD2 (7 bases). Trimming took off 6 bases at V and 2 bases at J, with 10 bases between the two ends. Per germline, CDR1 SGHTA and CDR2 FQGNSA. CDR3 length: 13 amino acids. CDR3 region: CASRQGGQETQYF. CDR3 nucleotide sequence: TGTGCCAGCAGACAGGGAGGGCAAGAGACCCAGTACTTC.

This clonotype was recorded a few times. V gene TRBV29-1 combines with J gene TRBJ2-2; 7 nucleotides agree with TRBD2. This CDR3 spans 17 amino acids. The ends lost 2 bases at V and 2 bases at J; junction bases unmatched: 11. Germline V lookup: CDR1 SQVTM, CDR2 ANQGSEA. CDR3 loop: CSVESPTLAANTGELFF. The CDR3 nucleotides are TGCAGCGTTGAATCCCCTACGCTAGCGGCAAACACCGGGGAGCTGTTTTTT.

This clonotype occurred many times. The CDR3 is CASIPNRGHGYTF. The DNA for the CDR3 is TGTGCCAGCATACCGAACAGGGGGCATGGCTACACCTTC. The chain couples TRBV12-3 or TRBV12-4 to TRBJ1-2, with 9 bases that match TRBD1. This CDR3 is built from 13 residues. After removal of 7 bases from V and 6 bases from J, the junction contained 6 bases not matched to a gene.

At least ten counts were recorded for this clonotype. The chain is built from TRBV9 and TRBJ2-5, with 7 bases aligning to TRBD2. The CDR3 loop spans 17 amino acids. Germline loops: CDR1 SGDLS, CDR2 YYNGEE. Trimming at V came to 0 bases and at J to 5 bases, leaving 13 bases not matched to a gene. The CDR3, as DNA: TGTGCCAGCAGCGTAGGATGGAGGCGGGAGATGGGGGAGACCCAGTACTTC. This codes for CASSVGWRREMGETQYF.

Remarks on this clonotype: Just one base apart from a much larger clone, this may be a read error. The rearrangement joins TRBV11-3 to TRBJ1-1; D is uncertain. CDR1 SGHNT and CDR2 YENEEA come from the germline V gene. CDR3 length: 12 amino acids. CDR3 DNA: TGTGCCAGCAGCCCAGGAGACACTGAAACTTTCTTT. This sequence encodes CASSPGDTETFF.

At least ten counts were recorded for this clonotype. The chain links TRBV18 to TRBJ1-2, with TRBD1 identical over 9 bases. Germline V gene sequence: CDR1 KGHSH, CDR2 LQKENI. CDR3 length: 14 residues. V gave up 4 bases and J gave up 4 bases; unmatched junction bases: 4. The CDR3 loop reads CASSRDRDGYGYTF. For the CDR3, the DNA is TGTGCCAGCTCACGGGACAGGGATGGCTATGGCTACACCTTC.

This clonotype has a count of ten or more. The rearrangement links TRBV30 to TRBJ1-5; weak D call: TRBD1 (6 bases). V lost 1 base and J lost 3, with 7 bases in between. The CDR3 consists of 13 residues. Germline CDR1 is GTSNPN and CDR2 is SVGIG (reference sequence). CDR3 region: CAWSAGDNQPQHF. In DNA form, the CDR3 reads TGTGCCTGGAGTGCAGGGGACAATCAGCCCCAGCATTTT.